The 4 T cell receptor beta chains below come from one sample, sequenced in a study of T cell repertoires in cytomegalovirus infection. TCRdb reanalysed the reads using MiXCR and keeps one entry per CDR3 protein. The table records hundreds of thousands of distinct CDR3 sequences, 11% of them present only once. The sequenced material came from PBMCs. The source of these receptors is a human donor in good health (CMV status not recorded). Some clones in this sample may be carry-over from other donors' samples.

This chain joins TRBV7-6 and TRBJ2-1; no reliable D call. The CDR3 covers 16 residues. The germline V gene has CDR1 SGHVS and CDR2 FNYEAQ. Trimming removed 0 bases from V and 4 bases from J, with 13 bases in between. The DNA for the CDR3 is TGTGCCAGCAGCTTAGCGATCGCCGTACTATACAATGAGCAGTTCTTC. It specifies CASSLAIAVLYNEQFF.

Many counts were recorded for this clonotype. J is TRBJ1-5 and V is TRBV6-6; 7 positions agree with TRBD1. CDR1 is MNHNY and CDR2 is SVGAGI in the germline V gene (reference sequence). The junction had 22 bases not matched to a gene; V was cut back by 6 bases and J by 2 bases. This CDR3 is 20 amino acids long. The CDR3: CASSPHRQGRIDIGNQPQHF. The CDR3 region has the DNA TGTGCCAGCAGCCCCCATCGACAGGGACGGATAGATATAGGCAATCAGCCCCAGCATTTT.

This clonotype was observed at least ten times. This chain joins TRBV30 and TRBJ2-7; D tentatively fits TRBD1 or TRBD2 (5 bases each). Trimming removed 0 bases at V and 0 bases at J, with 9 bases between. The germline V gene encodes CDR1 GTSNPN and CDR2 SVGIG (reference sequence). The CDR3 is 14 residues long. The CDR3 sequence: CAWSVGTSSYEQYF. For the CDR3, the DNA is TGTGCCTGGAGTGTCGGGACGAGCTCCTACGAGCAGTACTTC.

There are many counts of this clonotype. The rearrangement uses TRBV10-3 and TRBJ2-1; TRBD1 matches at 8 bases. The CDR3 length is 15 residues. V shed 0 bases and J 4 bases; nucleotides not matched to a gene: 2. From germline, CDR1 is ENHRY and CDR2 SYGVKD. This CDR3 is CAISESRDRYNEQFF. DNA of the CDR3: TGTGCCATCAGTGAGTCGAGGGACAGGTACAATGAGCAGTTCTTC.